The 3 T cell receptor beta chains presented below share a single source sample, sequenced in a study of T cell repertoires in cytomegalovirus infection. TCRdb processed the reads anew with MiXCR; each CDR3 protein has one entry. The sample has roughly 990,000 distinct CDR3 sequences; approximately 31% are singletons. Antigens of these TCRs are unknown. Sequenced here: cultured CD8+ T cells from PBMCs, sampled from culture after CMV antigen stimulation. These receptors originate from a human donor in good health (CMV status not recorded). Some clones in this sample may be carry-over from other donors' samples.

This clonotype was seen a single time. A much larger clone lies one base from this, so it may be a read error. The chain carries TRBV4-1 and TRBJ1-5; D remains ambiguous. CDR3 length: 15 amino acids. Germline V gene sequence: CDR1 MGHRA, CDR2 YSYEKL. CDR3 DNA: TGCGCCAGCAGACAAGATGGTCCTAGGGATCAGCCCCAGCATTTT. Protein product: CASRQDGPRDQPQHF.

Many counts were recorded for this clonotype. J is TRBJ2-1 and V is TRBV7-2, with TRBD1 identical over 7 bases. V trimming: 5 bases; J trimming: 0 bases; junction bases outside the gene matches: 7. Germline values: CDR1 SGHTA, CDR2 FQGNSA. CDR3 length: 16 residues. CDR3 DNA: TGTGCCAGCAGCATTCGAACAGGGGTCTCCTACAATGAGCAGTTCTTC. It codes for CASSIRTGVSYNEQFF.

This clonotype was seen many times. The rearrangement joins TRBV7-8 to TRBJ2-1; D is perhaps TRBD2 (7 bases). CDR1 SGHVS and CDR2 FQNEAQ come from the germline V gene. The V end was cut by 5 bases, the J end by 4 bases, with 24 bases between. CDR3 length: 18 amino acids. This CDR3 is CASSPAERGGPGYNEQFF. The DNA for the CDR3 is TGTGCCAGCAGCCCAGCGGAGAGGGGGGGCCCCGGGTACAATGAGCAGTTCTTC.